These 13 T cell receptor beta chains originate from one sample sequenced in a study of cytomegalovirus exposure and HLA in healthy donors. PCR was performed using 60 Vbeta and 13 Jbeta primers. Clones were read by immunoSEQ multiplex PCR, and TCRdb kept only the in-frame ones, dropping some. The data show roughly 130,000 clones, roughly 80% seen once. The sequenced material came from PBMCs. The receptors were gathered from a male donor in good health and CMV-seronegative.

The chain couples TRBV4-1 to TRBJ1-1, with D maybe TRBD1 (6 bases). CDR1 is MGHRA and CDR2 is YSYEKL in the germline V gene. The V and J ends lost 8 bases and 1 base respectively, with 11 bases between them. The CDR3 consists of 13 residues. CDR3 DNA sequence: TGCGCCAGCCAAGGACAGTGGAACACTGAAGCTTTCTTT. It translates to CASQGQWNTEAFF.

The chain couples TRBV14 to TRBJ2-6; tentatively, D is TRBD1 (6 bases). This CDR3 is built from 15 residues. The V gene's germline CDR1 is SGHDN and CDR2 FVKESK. V dropped 5 bases and J dropped 2 bases, with 10 bases sitting between them. The CDR3 sequence is CASSNTGTGANVLTF. CDR3 nucleotides: TGTGCCAGCAGCAACACAGGGACTGGGGCCAACGTCCTGACTTTC.

This chain joins TRBV7-9 and TRBJ1-1, with 10 bases matching TRBD1. Germline V CDR1 and CDR2: SEHNR, FQNEAQ (reference sequence). J gave up 8 bases and V 5 bases, and 2 bases lay outside the gene matches. This CDR3 comprises 12 residues. CDR3 loop: CASSRDRGEAFF. The CDR3 nucleotides read TGTGCCAGCAGCCGGGACAGGGGAGAAGCTTTCTTT.

As for this clone: The junction departs from germline at one end; a sequencing error may be responsible. The chain combines TRBV7-9 with TRBJ2-4; D gene ambiguous. CDR1 SEHNR and CDR2 FQNEAQ come from the germline V gene (reference sequence). The CDR3 has 13 amino acids. The CDR3 reads CASSFSTRNSQYF. Here the CDR3 DNA reads TGTGCCAGCAGCTTTTCCACGAGAAACAGTCAGTACTTC. Looking up the rest from reference TRBV7-9 and TRBJ2-4 gives the full variable domain: DTGVSQNPRHKITKRGQNVTFRCDPISEHNRLYWYRQTLGQGPEFLTYFQNEAQLEKSRLLSDRFSAERPKGSFSTLEIQRTEQGDSAMYLCASSFSTRNSQYFGAGTRLSVL.

Comments on this clone: The junction departs from germline at one end; a sequencing error may be responsible. The chain links TRBV7-9 to TRBJ1-4; D is undetermined. The CDR3 is 15 amino acids. Germline V gene lookup returns CDR1 SEHNR and CDR2 FQNEAQ (reference sequence). CDR3 bases: TGTTCCAGCAGCTTACCCCGGGCAACTAATGAAAAACTGTTTTTT. This codes for CSSSLPRATNEKLFF.

This chain links TRBV7-6 with TRBJ2-7; TRBD1 matches 7 bases. Germline V lookup: CDR1 SGHVS, CDR2 FNYEAQ. CDR3 length: 15 residues. V shed 0 bases, J shed 6 bases, and the junction held 8 bases outside the gene matches. This chain's CDR3 is CASSLAHDRAGEQYF. The CDR3 DNA follows: TGTGCCAGCAGCTTAGCTCACGACAGGGCGGGCGAGCAGTACTTC.

V and J are TRBV7-9 and TRBJ1-6; TRBD1 matches at 7 bases. The CDR3 loop spans 16 amino acids. The junction had 9 bases not matched to a gene; V was cut back by 5 bases and J by 5 bases. CDR1 and CDR2 from the germline V gene are SEHNR and FQNEAQ (reference sequence). CDR3 DNA sequence: TGTGCCAGCAGCAACCCGACAGGGAGCAATAATTCACCCCTCCACTTT. This gives the protein CASSNPTGSNNSPLHF.

The chain employs TRBV5-1 and TRBJ2-2; 7 bases are shared with TRBD1. The germline gives CDR1 SGHRS, CDR2 YFSETQ. The CDR3 has 18 amino acids. V gave up 0 bases and J gave up 2 bases; unmatched junction bases: 10. In DNA, the CDR3 is TGCGCCAGCAGCTTGGTTCTGTCCGGGACAGTTAACACCGGGGAGCTGTTTTTT. This encodes CASSLVLSGTVNTGELFF.

The chain has TRBV2 and TRBJ2-1; D remains ambiguous. Germline V CDR1 and CDR2: SNHLY, FYNNEI. Trimming removed 4 bases from V and 10 bases from J, with 11 bases in between. The CDR3 sequence is 12 residues long. The CDR3 spells CASSAPGSEQFF. CDR3 DNA sequence: TGTGCCAGCAGTGCACCCGGGTCAGAGCAGTTCTTC.

The J gene is TRBJ2-1, the V gene TRBV25-1; the match to TRBD1 covers 10 bases. The CDR3 has 16 residues. The germline V gene encodes CDR1 MGHDK and CDR2 SYGVNS. After removal of 5 bases from V and 9 bases from J, the junction contained 13 bases not matched to a gene. The CDR3 loop is CASSNQGQGTRVEQFF. DNA of the CDR3: TGTGCCAGCAGTAACCAGGGACAGGGGACCAGGGTTGAGCAGTTCTTC.

As for this clone: A read error may produce the germline difference seen at one junction end. The chain links TRBV28 to TRBJ2-6; D perhaps matches TRBD2 (6 bases). The CDR3 is made up of 15 amino acids. Germline V gene sequence: CDR1 MDHEN, CDR2 SYDVKM. Written as DNA, the CDR3 is TGTGCCAGCAAGACGCGGGGCCTTGGGGCCAACGGCCTGACTTTC. This translates into CASKTRGLGANGLTF.

The J gene is TRBJ1-5, the V gene TRBV4-2; 9 nucleotides align to TRBD1. CDR1 is LGHNA, CDR2 YNFKEQ, per germline. V dropped 3 bases and J dropped 6; count of bases not matched to a gene: 9. The CDR3 runs 16 residues. CDR3 protein: CASSQVGQGQGQPQHF. DNA of the CDR3: TGTGCCAGCAGCCAGGTAGGACAGGGGCAAGGTCAGCCCCAGCATTTT.

V gene TRBV7-9 combines with J gene TRBJ2-1, with TRBD1 as a possible D gene (6 bases). CDR3 length: 13 residues. Germline values: CDR1 SEHNR, CDR2 FQNEAQ (reference sequence). V was pared by 6 bases and J by 5 bases, with 11 bases between. CDR3 in amino acids: CASRTGENNEQFF. The CDR3 region has the DNA TGTGCCAGCAGGACAGGCGAAAACAATGAGCAGTTCTTC.